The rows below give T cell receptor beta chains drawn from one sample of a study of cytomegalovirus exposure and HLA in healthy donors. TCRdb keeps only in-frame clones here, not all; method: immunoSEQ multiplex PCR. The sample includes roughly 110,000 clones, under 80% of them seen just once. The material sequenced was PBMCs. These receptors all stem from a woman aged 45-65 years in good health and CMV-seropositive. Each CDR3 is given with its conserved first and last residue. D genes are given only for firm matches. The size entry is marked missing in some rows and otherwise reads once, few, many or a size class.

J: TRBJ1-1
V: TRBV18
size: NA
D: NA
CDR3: CASSPFPKNTEAFF
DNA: TGTGCCAGCTCACCTTTTCCCAAGAACACTGAAGCTTTCTTT

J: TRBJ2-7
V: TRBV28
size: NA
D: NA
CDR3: CASIETGRNSYEQYF
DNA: TGTGCCAGCATTGAAACAGGGCGAAATTCCTACGAGCAGTACTTC

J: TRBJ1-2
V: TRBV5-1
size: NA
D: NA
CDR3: CASSLGSWSGTEGSGYTF
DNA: TGCGCCAGCAGCTTGGGATCGTGGAGCGGGACGGAGGGGAGTGGCTACACCTTC

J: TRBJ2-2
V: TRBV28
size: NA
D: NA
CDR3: CASSLTKWGELFF
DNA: TGTGCCAGCAGTTTAACTAAGTGGGGGGAGCTGTTTTTT

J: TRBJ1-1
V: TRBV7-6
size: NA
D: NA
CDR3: CASSSQRNTEAFF
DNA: TGTGCCAGCAGCTCTCAGCGGAACACTGAAGCTTTCTTT

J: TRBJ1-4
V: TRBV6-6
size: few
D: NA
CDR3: CASRDSATNEKLFF
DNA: TGTGCCAGCAGAGACAGTGCAACTAATGAAAAACTGTTTTTT

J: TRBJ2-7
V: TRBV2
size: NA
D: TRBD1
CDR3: CASSGQGYEQYF
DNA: TGTGCCAGCAGTGGACAGGGTTACGAGCAGTACTTC

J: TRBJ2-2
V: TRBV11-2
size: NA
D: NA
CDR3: CASSFTENTGELFF
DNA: TGTGCCAGCAGTTTTACAGAGAACACCGGGGAGCTGTTTTTT

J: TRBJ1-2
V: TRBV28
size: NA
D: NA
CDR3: CASSLSNYGYTF
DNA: TGTGCCAGCAGTCTAAGTAACTATGGCTACACCTTC

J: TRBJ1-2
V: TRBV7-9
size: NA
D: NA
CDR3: CSSSIQGGYGYTF
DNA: TGTTCCAGCAGCATTCAAGGGGGCTATGGCTACACCTTC

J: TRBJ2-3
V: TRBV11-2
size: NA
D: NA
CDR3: CASSPRGVVSDTQYF
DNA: TGTGCCAGCAGCCCCCGCGGGGTAGTATCAGATACGCAGTATTTT

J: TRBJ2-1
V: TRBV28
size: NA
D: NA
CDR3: CASSPPRTGQYNEQFF
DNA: TGTGCCAGCAGCCCCCCGCGAACAGGGCAATACAATGAGCAGTTCTTC

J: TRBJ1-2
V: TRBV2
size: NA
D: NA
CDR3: CASRLTVPYGYTF
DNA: TGTGCCAGCAGGCTTACGGTACCCTATGGCTACACCTTC

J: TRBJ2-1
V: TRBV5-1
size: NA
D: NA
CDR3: CASSLSPDKYNEQFF
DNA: TGCGCCAGCAGCTTGTCTCCGGACAAATACAATGAGCAGTTCTTC

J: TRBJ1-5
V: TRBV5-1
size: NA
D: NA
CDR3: CASSLAGDRNQPQHF
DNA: TGCGCCAGCAGCTTGGCGGGGGATCGCAATCAGCCCCAGCATTTT

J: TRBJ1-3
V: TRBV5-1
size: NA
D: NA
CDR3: CASSLYGTSGNTIYF
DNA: TGCGCCAGCAGCTTGTACGGGACATCGGGAAACACCATATATTTT

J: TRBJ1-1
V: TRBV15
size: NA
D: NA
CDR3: CATSRDSRLNTEAFF
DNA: TGTGCCACCAGCAGAGATTCCAGGCTCAACACTGAAGCTTTCTTT

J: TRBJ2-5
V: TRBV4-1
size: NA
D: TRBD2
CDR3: CASSGRLAGIQETQYF
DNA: TGCGCCAGCAGCGGACGACTAGCGGGGATCCAAGAGACCCAGTACTTC

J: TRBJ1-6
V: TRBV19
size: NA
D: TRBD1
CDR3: CASSGDRRGNSPLHF
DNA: TGTGCCAGTAGTGGGGACAGGAGAGGTAATTCACCCCTCCACTTT

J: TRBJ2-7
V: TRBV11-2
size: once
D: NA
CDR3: CASSLDRGARGRGEQYF
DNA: TGTGCCAGCAGCTTAGACCGGGGGGCGCGGGGTCGGGGCGAGCAGTACTTC

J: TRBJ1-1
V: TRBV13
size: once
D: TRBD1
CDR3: CASNLQGQMSTEAFF
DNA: TGTGCCAGCAACCTCCAGGGACAGATGAGCACTGAAGCTTTCTTT

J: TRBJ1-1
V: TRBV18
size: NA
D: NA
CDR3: CASALGSGYTEAFF
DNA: TGTGCCAGCGCTCTGGGGAGCGGTTACACTGAAGCTTTCTTT

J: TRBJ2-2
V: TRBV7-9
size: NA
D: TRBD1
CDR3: CASSRPGTGKNTGELFF
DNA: TGTGCCAGCAGCCGACCCGGGACAGGGAAGAATACCGGGGAGCTGTTTTTT

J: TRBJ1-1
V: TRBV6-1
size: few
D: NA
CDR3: CASSDSGIAEAFF
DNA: TGTGCCAGCAGTGATTCGGGTATCGCTGAAGCTTTCTTT

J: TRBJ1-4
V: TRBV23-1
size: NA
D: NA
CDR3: CASSQQGQSRPENEKLFF
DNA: TGCGCCAGCAGTCAGCAGGGACAATCACGCCCCGAAAATGAAAAACTGTTTTTT

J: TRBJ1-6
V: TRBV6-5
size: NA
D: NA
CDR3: CASSFQGLASPLHF
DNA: TGTGCCAGCAGTTTCCAGGGGCTGGCGTCACCCCTCCACTTT

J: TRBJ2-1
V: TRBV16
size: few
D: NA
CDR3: CASSNGQYNEQFF
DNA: TGTGCCAGCAGCAATGGACAGTACAATGAGCAGTTCTTC

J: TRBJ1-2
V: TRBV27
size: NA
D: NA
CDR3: CASSLNLEGNYGYTF
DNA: TGTGCCAGCAGTTTAAATCTGGAGGGAAACTATGGCTACACCTTC

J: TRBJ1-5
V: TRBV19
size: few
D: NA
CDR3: CASSIAGNQPQHF
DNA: TGTGCCAGTAGTATAGCGGGCAATCAGCCCCAGCATTTT

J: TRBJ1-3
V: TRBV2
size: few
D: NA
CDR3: CASKRATSGNTIYF
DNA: TGTGCCAGCAAGAGGGCGACCTCTGGAAACACCATATATTTT

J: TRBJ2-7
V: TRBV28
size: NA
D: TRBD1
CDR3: CASSGGGQGFNEQYF
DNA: TGTGCCAGCAGTGGGGGAGGACAGGGATTCAACGAGCAGTACTTC

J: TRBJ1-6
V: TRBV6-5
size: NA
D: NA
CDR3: CASTPGGLNSPLHF
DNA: TGTGCCAGCACCCCCGGGGGACTTAATTCACCCCTCCACTTT

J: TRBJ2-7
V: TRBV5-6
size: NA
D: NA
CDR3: CASNARVSRGYEQYF
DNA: TGTGCCAGCAACGCTCGAGTGTCTAGAGGCTACGAGCAGTACTTC

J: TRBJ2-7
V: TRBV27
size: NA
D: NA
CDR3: CASSFGALREQYF
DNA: TGTGCCAGCAGTTTTGGAGCCCTCCGCGAGCAGTACTTC

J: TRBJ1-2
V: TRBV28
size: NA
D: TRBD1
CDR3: CASSPNLGTEANYGYTF
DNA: TGTGCCAGCAGTCCTAACCTCGGGACAGAAGCTAACTATGGCTACACCTTC

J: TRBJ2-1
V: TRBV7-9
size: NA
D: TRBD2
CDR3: CASSPTSGGRYNEQFF
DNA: TGTGCCAGCAGCCCCACTAGCGGGGGACGCTACAATGAGCAGTTCTTC

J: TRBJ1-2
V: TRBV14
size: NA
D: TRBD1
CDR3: CASSQGQGNYGYTF
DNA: TGTGCCAGCAGCCAAGGACAGGGCAACTATGGCTACACCTTC

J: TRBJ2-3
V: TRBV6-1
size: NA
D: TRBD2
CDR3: CASSERSGGAFIYTDTQYF
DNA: TGTGCCAGCAGTGAAAGGAGCGGGGGAGCATTTATTTACACAGATACGCAGTATTTT

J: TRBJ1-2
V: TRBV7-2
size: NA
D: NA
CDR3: CASSPRQESYGYTF
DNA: TGTGCCAGCAGCCCCCGACAGGAGTCCTATGGCTACACCTTC

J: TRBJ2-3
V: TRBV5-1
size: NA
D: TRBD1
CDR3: CASSGLGQVTDTQYF
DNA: TGCGCCAGCAGCGGGTTGGGACAGGTTACAGATACGCAGTATTTT

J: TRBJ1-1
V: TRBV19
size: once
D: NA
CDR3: CASSYLNTEAFF
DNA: TGTGCCAGTAGTTATCTGAACACTGAAGCTTTCTTT

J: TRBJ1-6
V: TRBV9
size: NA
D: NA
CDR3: CASSVLEGNSPLHF
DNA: TGTGCCAGCAGCGTATTGGAGGGGAATTCACCCCTCCACTTT

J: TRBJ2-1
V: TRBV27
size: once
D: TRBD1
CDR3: CASSYLPGQVNEQFF
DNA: TGTGCCAGCAGTTACTTACCGGGACAGGTCAATGAGCAGTTCTTC

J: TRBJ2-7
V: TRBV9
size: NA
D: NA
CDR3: CASSVEYSSYEQYF
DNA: TGTGCCAGCAGCGTAGAATACAGCTCCTACGAGCAGTACTTC

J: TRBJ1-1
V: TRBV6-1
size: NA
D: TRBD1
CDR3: CASSESGTGSTEAFF
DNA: TGTGCCAGCAGTGAGTCCGGGACAGGGAGCACTGAAGCTTTCTTT

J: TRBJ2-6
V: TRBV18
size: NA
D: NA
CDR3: CASSPGSGANVLTF
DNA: TGTGCCAGCTCCCCGGGATCTGGGGCCAACGTCCTGACTTTC

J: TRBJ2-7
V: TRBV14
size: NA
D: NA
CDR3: CASSQGRGQRLEQYF
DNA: TGTGCCAGCAGCCAAGGGAGGGGACAGAGATTGGAGCAGTACTTC

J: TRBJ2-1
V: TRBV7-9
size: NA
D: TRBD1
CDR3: CSSMDRGHEQFF
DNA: TGTTCCAGCATGGACAGGGGGCACGAGCAGTTCTTC

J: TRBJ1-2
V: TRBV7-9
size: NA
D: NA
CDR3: CASSSTPDTGYTF
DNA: TGTGCCAGCAGTTCTACCCCGGACACCGGCTACACCTTC